These 11 T cell receptor beta chains were sequenced from one sample in a study of T cells in Graves' hyperthyroidism and ophthalmopathy (dated by TCRdb to between 2017 and 2020). The library was obtained by multiplex PCR. Sequencing took place on an Illumina HiSeq 2000. The TCR beta CDR3 regions were amplified from RNA transcripts. The first round of RT-PCR for the TCR CDR3 was performed with the HTBI primer set and the Qiagen OneStep RT-PCR kit. The public reads were run again by TCRdb, first through fastp at Q25 and then through MiXCR, and only productive beta chains were kept. Identical CDR3 proteins give one entry, which carries the most common genes and DNA. A total of roughly 350,000 distinct CDR3 sequences appear in this sample, roughly 14% of them only once. 15% to 20% of the sample is in the top ten clones. Sequenced input: blood. These receptors came from a woman in her twenties or thirties with Graves' ophthalmopathy.

This clonotype was seen repeatedly, ten times or more. The V call is TRBV11-2, the J call TRBJ2-1, with D possibly being TRBD1 (5 bases). The germline V and J ends were trimmed by 1 base and 9 bases, with 10 bases remaining between them. Germline assignment: CDR1 SGHAT and CDR2 FQNNGV. The CDR3 has 13 amino acids. The CDR3 loop reads CASSLGGQGEQFF. The CDR3 nucleotides are TGTGCCAGCAGCTTAGGAGGTCAGGGTGAGCAGTTCTTC.

This clonotype was seen repeatedly, ten times or more. J is TRBJ2-1 and V is TRBV13; 7 bases map to TRBD2. Trimming cost V 4 bases and J 4 bases; bases outside gene matches: 13. This CDR3 has 17 amino acids. The germline V gene encodes CDR1 PRHDT and CDR2 FYEKMQ (reference sequence). The CDR3 loop is CASSSRSGAGVYNEQFF. CDR3 nucleotide sequence: TGTGCCAGCAGCTCCCGTTCGGGCGCGGGGGTATACAATGAGCAGTTCTTC.

This clonotype was picked up a small number of times. The chain uses TRBV7-6 and TRBJ2-1, with TRBD2 matching 11 bases. CDR1 and CDR2 (germline): SGHVS, FNYEAQ. V lost 5 bases and J lost 1; bases outside the gene matches: 7. There are 17 residues in the CDR3. CDR3 nucleotides: TGTGCCAGCAGCATTAGCGGGGGGGCCCTTTCCTACAATGAGCAGTTCTTC. Amino acid sequence: CASSISGGALSYNEQFF.

This clonotype was counted many times. The rearrangement joins TRBV6-1 to TRBJ2-1, with 10 positions matching TRBD2. The V gene end was trimmed by 5 bases and the J gene end by 3 bases; junction bases not matched to a gene: 7. This CDR3 region has 16 residues. CDR1 and CDR2 from the germline V gene are MNHNS and SASEGT. Here the CDR3 DNA reads TGTGCCAGCAGTCCAAAACTAGCGGGGTACTACAATGAGCAGTTCTTC. Protein product: CASSPKLAGYYNEQFF.

The gene calls are TRBV19 and TRBJ1-4; 10 nucleotides align to TRBD1. The CDR3 is 16 amino acids. V was clipped by 4 bases and J by 7 bases; unmatched bases: 9. Germline CDR1 and CDR2: LNHDA and SQIVND (reference sequence). The CDR3 sequence is CASSNRRGQGREKLFF. Here the CDR3 DNA reads TGTGCCAGTAGTAACCGAAGGGGACAGGGGCGTGAAAAACTGTTTTTT.

The table lists this clonotype with many counts. J is TRBJ1-6 and V is TRBV20-1; tentatively, D is TRBD1 (5 bases). CDR3 length equals 15 residues. Trimming took off 1 base at V and 4 bases at J, with 11 bases between the two ends. Germline V gene sequence: CDR1 DFQATT, CDR2 SNEGSKA (reference sequence). The CDR3 nucleotides read TGCAGTGCTAGAGTGGGGCCTACGTATAATTCACCCCTCCACTTT. Translation: CSARVGPTYNSPLHF.

In this sample, this clonotype turned up a few times. This rearrangement joins TRBV9 to TRBJ2-3; 11 bases are shared with TRBD2. Germline CDR1 SGDLS, CDR2 YYNGEE. V trimming: 3 bases; J trimming: 1 base; junction bases outside the gene matches: 10. This CDR3 is 18 amino acids long. The chain's CDR3 is CASSAWGVSGGGTDTQYF. In DNA, the CDR3 is TGTGCCAGCAGCGCGTGGGGGGTTAGCGGGGGGGGCACAGATACGCAGTATTTT.

This clonotype showed up many times. The chain links TRBV7-9 to TRBJ2-5, with unresolved D. Germline lookup yields CDR1 SEHNR and CDR2 FQNEAQ (reference sequence). This CDR3 contains 13 residues. V lost 1 base to trimming and J lost 2 bases, with 5 bases between them. CDR3: CASSLDEQETQYF. As DNA, the CDR3 is TGTGCCAGCAGCTTAGACGAGCAAGAGACCCAGTACTTC.

This clonotype was seen repeatedly, ten times or more. V gene TRBV10-3 combines with J gene TRBJ2-1, with 8 bases matching TRBD2. This CDR3 region has 15 residues. Germline V gene data show CDR1 as ENHRY and CDR2 as SYGVKD. V shed 9 bases, J shed 0 bases, and the junction held 7 bases outside the gene matches. CDR3 sequence: CAMRGAGDSYNEQFF. The CDR3 coding sequence is TGTGCCATGAGGGGAGCGGGGGACTCCTACAATGAGCAGTTCTTC.

The rearrangement links TRBV28 to TRBJ2-5, with D possibly TRBD2 on 6 matching bases. V shed 3 bases and J shed 4 bases, with 12 bases lying between them. This CDR3 is built from 14 residues. Germline assignment: CDR1 MDHEN and CDR2 SYDVKM. CDR3 in amino acids: CASSFNGGGETQYF. In nucleotides, the CDR3 is TGTGCCAGCAGTTTTAATGGGGGAGGAGAGACCCAGTACTTC.

The chain recombines TRBV6-1 with TRBJ2-7, with D possibly matching TRBD2 (6 bases). The CDR3 is made up of 11 amino acids. Per the germline V gene, CDR1 is MNHNS and CDR2 is SASEGT. V lost 7 bases to trimming and J lost 5 bases, with 9 bases between them. CDR3 protein: CASIRGNEQYF. In DNA form, the CDR3 reads TGTGCCAGCATACGGGGGAACGAGCAGTACTTC.